The 13 T cell receptor beta chains reported below all come from one sample, sequenced in a study of PD-L1 blockade in urothelial cancer. The time point denotes: pretreatment peripheral blood. This table comes from immunoSEQ multiplex PCR, and its TCRdb copy is limited to in-frame clones, with some not included. The table records about 63,000 clones, roughly 81% of them present only once. The specimen was PBMCs, collected around atezolizumab (anti-PD-L1) treatment. These TCRs come from a man in his sixties or seventies with urothelial cancer.

This clone was counted a few times. The rearrangement joins TRBV6-1 to TRBJ1-2, with 11 bases identical to TRBD1. J gave up 10 bases and V 7 bases, and 5 bases lay outside the gene matches. Germline V gene data show CDR1 as MNHNS and CDR2 as SASEGT. CDR3 length equals 12 residues. DNA for the CDR3: TGTGCCAGCACCGGACAGGGGGCTTACTACACCTTC. Protein product: CASTGQGAYYTF.

The chain uses TRBV5-1 and TRBJ2-7; maybe TRBD2 (6 bases). The length of the CDR3 is 13 residues. V lost 4 bases, J lost 5 bases, and 13 bases lay in between. Germline CDR1 SGHRS, CDR2 YFSETQ. The CDR3 spells CASSPAAGNEQYF. DNA for the CDR3: TGCGCCAGCAGCCCGGCGGCGGGAAACGAGCAGTACTTC.

The rearrangement joins TRBV19 to TRBJ1-5, with D tentatively TRBD1 (5 bases). The V gene's germline CDR1 is LNHDA and CDR2 SQIVND (reference sequence). V dropped 0 bases and J dropped 4 bases, with 7 bases sitting between them. The CDR3 is 14 amino acids. Here the CDR3 reads CASSIERGNQPQHF. The CDR3 bases are TGTGCCAGTAGTATAGAAAGGGGAAATCAGCCCCAGCATTTT. The full variable domain, with the rest looked up from reference TRBV19 and TRBJ1-5, is DGGITQSPKYLFRKEGQNVTLSCEQNLNHDAMYWYRQDPGQGLRLIYYSQIVNDFQKGDIAEGYSVSREKKESFPLTVTSAQKNPTAFYLCASSIERGNQPQHFGDGTRLSIL.

Here the CDR3 reads CASGLPGTPNQPQHF. DNA for the CDR3: TGTGCTAGTGGTCTCCCCGGGACACCTAATCAGCCCCAGCATTTT. The gene calls are TRBV12-5 and TRBJ1-5, with a possible D match to TRBD1 (6 bases). V was trimmed by 5 bases and J by 4 bases, leaving 15 bases between them. Germline lookup yields CDR1 LGHNT and CDR2 FRNRAP. The CDR3 length is 15 residues.

The rearrangement joins TRBV2 to TRBJ2-5; 8 bases line up with TRBD1. J was trimmed by 4 bases and V by 5 bases; bases with no gene match: 9. The CDR3 is 15 amino acids. The germline gives CDR1 SNHLY, CDR2 FYNNEI. DNA of the CDR3: TGTGCCAGCAGTTTTACAGGGGGGAGAGGAGAGACCCAGTACTTC. Protein: CASSFTGGRGETQYF.

The chain has TRBV29-1 and TRBJ2-7; D is undetermined. Germline V gene sequence: CDR1 SQVTM, CDR2 ANQGSEA. The CDR3 is 12 amino acids. V lost 5 bases and J lost 0, with 8 bases in between. CDR3 amino acids: CSVKASSYEQYF. Written as DNA, the CDR3 is TGCAGCGTTAAAGCGAGCTCCTACGAGCAGTACTTC.

V is TRBV19 and J is TRBJ2-1; 7 bases are shared with TRBD1. This CDR3 comprises 16 residues. Germline CDR1 reads LNHDA; CDR2 reads SQIVND (reference sequence). V lost 2 bases and J lost 0; bases outside the gene matches: 4. The CDR3 DNA follows: TGTGCCAGTAGTATATCGGGACAGAGCTCCTACAATGAGCAGTTCTTC. It translates to CASSISGQSSYNEQFF.

As DNA, the CDR3 is TGCAGCGTTGCATTCGCAGGGAGGACAGATACGCAGTATTTT. It yields the protein CSVAFAGRTDTQYF. J is TRBJ2-3 and V is TRBV29-1; D might be TRBD2 (6 bases). This CDR3 is built from 14 residues. V gave up 4 bases and J gave up 3 bases, with 14 bases separating them. Germline CDR1 SQVTM, CDR2 ANQGSEA.

This sequence joins TRBV5-1 and TRBJ1-2, with a weak D call TRBD1 (6 bases). The CDR3 extends over 14 amino acids. The V end lost 6 bases, the J end lost 7 bases, and 19 bases lay between the germline ends. Germline loops: CDR1 SGHRS, CDR2 YFSETQ. Here the CDR3 reads CASTPGGLTVGYTF. In nucleotides, the CDR3 is TGCGCCAGCACCCCCGGGGGGCTAACAGTTGGCTACACCTTC.

This clone was seen a handful of times. The genes are TRBV4-2 and TRBJ2-3, with D possibly matching TRBD2 (5 bases). Germline V gives CDR1 LGHNA, CDR2 YNFKEQ. The length of the CDR3 is 13 residues. V lost 3 bases to trimming and J lost 5 bases, with 9 bases between them. The CDR3 DNA follows: TGTGCCAGCAGCCACACTAGAGAAGATACGCAGTATTTT. This gives the protein CASSHTREDTQYF.

The rearrangement links TRBV11-2 to TRBJ2-7; D is perhaps TRBD2 (6 bases). The CDR3 length is 11 residues. Trimming took off 8 bases at V and 4 bases at J, with 9 bases between the two ends. CDR1 and CDR2 (germline): SGHAT, FQNNGV. The CDR3 DNA follows: TGTGCCAGCCGGGGGTATTACGAGCAGTACTTC. It is translated as CASRGYYEQYF.

For the CDR3, the DNA is TGTGCCAGCCAGGACAGGCCTTCATCCTATGGTGGCTACACCTTC. Its protein product is CASQDRPSSYGGYTF. V usage is TRBV28 and J usage is TRBJ1-2; 7 bases match TRBD1. The CDR3 has 15 amino acids. V was pared by 8 bases and J by 7 bases, with 16 bases of the junction left unmatched. Germline V gene lookup returns CDR1 MDHEN and CDR2 SYDVKM.

A single count supports this clone. This chain uses TRBV2 with TRBJ2-2, with 8 bases identical to TRBD2. The CDR3 spans 15 residues. The germline V gene encodes CDR1 SNHLY and CDR2 FYNNEI. The junction had 10 bases not matched to a gene; V was cut back by 6 bases and J by 7 bases. The CDR3 region is CASRMSGSRNGELFF. DNA for the CDR3: TGTGCCAGCAGGATGAGCGGGAGCCGTAACGGGGAGCTGTTTTTT. Full variable domain (missing parts from reference TRBV2 and TRBJ2-2): EPEVTQTPSHQVTQMGQEVILRCVPISNHLYFYWYRQILGQKVEFLVSFYNNEISEKSEIFDDQFSVERPDGSNFTLKIRSTKLEDSAMYFCASRMSGSRNGELFFGEGSRLTVL.